The rows below give T cell receptor beta chains drawn from one sample of a study of cytomegalovirus exposure and HLA in healthy donors. Produced via immunoSEQ multiplex PCR; TCRdb's table is partial and in-frame only. The sample lists about 150,000 clones; about 85% were seen once. Sequencing was done on a sample of PBMCs. These receptors all stem from a man aged 30 to 39 in good health and CMV-seropositive. The CDR3 runs from the conserved cysteine through the conserved F or W. D genes are given only for firm matches. The listing skips clone size in some rows; elsewhere it reads once, few, many or a size class.

v_gene	len	j_gene	abundance	d_gene	CDR3aa	CDR3nt
TRBV5-1	13	TRBJ2-7	.	TRBD1	CASSLDRGYEQYF	TGCGCCAGCAGCTTGGACAGGGGCTACGAGCAGTACTTC
TRBV9	17	TRBJ2-1	.	TRBD2	CASSLQISGGPYNEQFF	TGTGCCAGCAGCCTCCAGATTAGCGGGGGGCCCTACAATGAGCAGTTCTTC
TRBV4-1	16	TRBJ2-2	.	.	CASTPEGAGNTGELFF	TGCGCCAGCACCCCGGAGGGGGCGGGGAACACCGGGGAGCTGTTTTTT
TRBV30	17	TRBJ1-5	.	TRBD1	CAWSRGQGGHSNQPQHF	TGTGCCTGGAGTCGCGGACAGGGAGGTCATAGCAATCAGCCCCAGCATTTT
TRBV7-3	18	TRBJ1-5	.	TRBD1	CASSLLPTPGGTNQPQHF	TGTGCCAGCAGCTTACTACCCACCCCAGGGGGAACCAATCAGCCCCAGCATTTT
TRBV18	18	TRBJ2-5	.	TRBD1	CASSRRPSPDRSEETQYF	TGTGCCAGCTCACGACGTCCGTCCCCGGACAGGTCCGAAGAGACCCAGTACTTC
TRBV6-5	15	TRBJ2-7	.	TRBD2	CASRDTSGKTYEQYF	TGTGCCAGCAGGGACACTAGCGGGAAAACCTACGAGCAGTACTTC
TRBV19	15	TRBJ1-1	.	TRBD1	CASSVGTGTGAEAFF	TGTGCCAGTAGTGTAGGGACAGGGACTGGCGCTGAAGCTTTCTTT
TRBV11-2	12	TRBJ2-7	few	.	CASVGTPYEQYF	TGTGCCAGCGTCGGGACTCCCTACGAGCAGTACTTC
TRBV5-6	14	TRBJ1-5	few	.	CASSLGGSGQPQHF	TGTGCCAGCAGCTTGGGGGGTTCGGGGCAGCCCCAGCATTTT
TRBV2	14	TRBJ2-5	.	.	CASSPGSGWETQYF	TGTGCCAGCAGCCCAGGTTCAGGGTGGGAGACCCAGTACTTC
TRBV28	16	TRBJ1-5	.	.	CASSLWSGAGNQPQHF	TGTGCCAGCAGTTTATGGTCAGGGGCCGGCAATCAGCCCCAGCATTTT
TRBV7-3	17	TRBJ2-7	.	TRBD2	CASSPKWAGEHSYEQYF	TGTGCCAGCAGTCCTAAGTGGGCGGGGGAACACTCCTACGAGCAGTACTTC
TRBV28	14	TRBJ1-1	.	TRBD1	CASSATGASTEAFF	TGTGCCAGCAGTGCGACAGGGGCTAGCACTGAAGCTTTCTTT
TRBV19	15	TRBJ1-1	few	.	CASRQGKSMNTEAFF	TGTGCCAGTAGGCAGGGGAAATCCATGAACACTGAAGCTTTCTTT
TRBV11-2	12	TRBJ1-1	.	.	CASSLRGTEAFF	TGTGCCAGCAGCTTGCGGGGCACTGAAGCTTTCTTT
TRBV7-9	12	TRBJ2-4	.	TRBD1	CSSRTGENIQYF	TGTTCCAGCAGGACAGGGGAAAACATTCAGTACTTC
TRBV28	14	TRBJ2-7	.	.	CASRDPGQVYEQYF	TGTGCCAGCAGGGATCCGGGACAAGTCTACGAGCAGTACTTC
TRBV27	13	TRBJ2-7	.	.	CASSLAPSYEQYF	TGTGCCAGCAGTCTAGCCCCCTCCTACGAGCAGTACTTC
TRBV30	15	TRBJ1-5	.	.	CAWSVGARRDQPQHF	TGTGCCTGGAGTGTAGGGGCTAGGAGGGATCAGCCCCAGCATTTT
TRBV29-1	13	TRBJ2-5	.	TRBD1	CSAQTGGEETQYF	TGCAGCGCTCAGACAGGGGGCGAGGAGACCCAGTACTTC
TRBV6-1	15	TRBJ1-2	.	TRBD1	CASSEVTGSNYGYTF	TGTGCCAGCAGTGAAGTGACAGGGAGTAACTATGGCTACACCTTC
TRBV2	15	TRBJ2-7	.	TRBD1	CASRGDRGALGEQYF	TGTGCCAGCAGGGGAGACAGGGGGGCCTTAGGCGAGCAGTACTTC
TRBV14	14	TRBJ1-1	.	TRBD1	CASSLRQGNTEAFF	TGTGCCAGCAGCCTTCGACAGGGGAACACTGAAGCTTTCTTT